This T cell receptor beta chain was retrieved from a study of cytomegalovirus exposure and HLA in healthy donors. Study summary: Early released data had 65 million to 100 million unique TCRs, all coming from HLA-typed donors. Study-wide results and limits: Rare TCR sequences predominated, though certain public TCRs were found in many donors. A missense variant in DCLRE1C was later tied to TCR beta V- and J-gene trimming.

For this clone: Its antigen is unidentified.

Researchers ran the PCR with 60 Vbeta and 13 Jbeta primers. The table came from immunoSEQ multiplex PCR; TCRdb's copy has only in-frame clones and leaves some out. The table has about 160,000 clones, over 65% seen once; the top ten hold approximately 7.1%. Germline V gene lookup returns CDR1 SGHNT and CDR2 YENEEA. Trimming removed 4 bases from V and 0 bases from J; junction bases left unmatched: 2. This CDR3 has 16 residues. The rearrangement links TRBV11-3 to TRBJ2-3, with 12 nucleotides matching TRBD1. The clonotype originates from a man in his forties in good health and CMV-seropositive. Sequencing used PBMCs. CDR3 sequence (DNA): TGTGCCAGCAGCTCGGGACAGGGGGCGAGCACAGATACGCAGTATTTT. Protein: CASSSGQGASTDTQYF.